This TCR beta chain was captured by sequencing in a study of human T cells and chemical hapten exposure. Whole-study results and caveats: Counts of expanded TCRs (at PT1) showed a positive correlation with patch test score.

Ten or more counts support this clonotype. Its cognate antigen is unknown. Individual cDNA molecules (in the library) carried attached unique molecular identifiers. TCRdb recomputed calls from the RACE reads with MiXCR, one row per CDR3 protein. The profile shows approximately 79,000 distinct CDR3 sequences, around 10% of them singletons. Time point in this sample: patch test 1, 2 weeks after DPC sensitization. This sample's treatment: therapeutic diphenylcyclopropenone sensitization with weekly scalp DPC. Patients had alopecia, were aged 18 to 70, and were not pregnant. Sequencing used whole blood, obtained in connection with sensitization to the hapten diphenylcyclopropenone (DPC). The receptor was derived from a woman aged 45-59 years with alopecia areata. Some clones in this sample may be carry-over from other donors' samples.

For the CDR3, the DNA is TGTGCCAGCAGGGACGGATATAGCAATCAGCCCCAGCATTTT. Translation gives CASRDGYSNQPQHF. This rearrangement joins TRBV2 to TRBJ1-5, with unresolved D. Germline CDR1 is SNHLY and CDR2 is FYNNEI. V was pared by 6 bases and J by 0 bases, with 9 bases between. The length of the CDR3 is 14 residues.